The following is a TCR beta chain sequence with its context. The antigen remains undetermined. TCRdb ran MiXCR on the multiplex PCR reads and lists one entry per CDR3 protein. The table records 150,000 to 200,000 distinct CDR3 sequences, 25% to 40% of them present only once. CDR1 and CDR2 (germline): ENHRY, SYGVKD. There are 17 residues in the CDR3. J gave up 4 bases and V 0 bases, and 4 bases lay outside the gene matches. The data were taken from a study of breast tumors, draining lymph nodes, adjacent tissues. Study-level results: Tumor repertoires ranked between lymph nodes and nontumor tissue in diversity, with V and J gene preferences. The data were judged consistent with most tumor T cells coming from lymph node and expanding in tumor. Tumor T cell lymph node origin was a supported hypothesis, not proven.

Breast cancer patients provided tissue from their axillary draining lymph nodes. This receptor was obtained from a female donor with breast cancer. Some clones in this sample may be carry-over from other donors' samples. Sequencing was carried out using axillary lymph node tissue. This chain joins TRBV10-3 and TRBJ2-1; TRBD2 matches 12 bases. The CDR3 protein is CAISESLAGGSYNEQFF. CDR3 nucleotide sequence: TGTGCCATCAGTGAGTCACTAGCGGGGGGTTCATACAATGAGCAGTTCTTC.